Each of the 32 T cell receptor beta chains below was sequenced from the same sample in a study of read filtering for tumor transcriptome and immune sequencing. From 350 to 500 ng of RNA, a library with molecular barcoded alpha/delta and beta/gamma adaptors was made. TCRdb fed the reads into MiXCR, producing one record per CDR3 protein. The data hold fewer than 50,000 distinct CDR3 sequences, with roughly 15% observed a single time. The sample was a population of CD138-negative cells sorted from bone marrow. These receptors were collected from a donor older than 35 with multiple myeloma.

This clonotype was observed many times. The rearrangement joins TRBV29-1 to TRBJ2-1; D call uncertain. There are 11 residues in the CDR3. Germline V lookup: CDR1 SQVTM, CDR2 ANQGSEA. Trimming took off 7 bases at V and 10 bases at J, with 14 bases between the two ends. The CDR3 region has the DNA TGCAGCGGCGAAGGCTTGTCCGAGCAGTTCTTC. It encodes CSGEGLSEQFF.

The table lists this clonotype with a few counts. The chain couples TRBV29-1 to TRBJ2-1, with 10 bases matching TRBD2. CDR1 SQVTM and CDR2 ANQGSEA come from the germline V gene. The CDR3 is 14 residues long. V lost 6 bases to trimming and J lost 4 bases; unmatched junction nucleotides: 6. The CDR3, as DNA: TGCAGCGTGGTGGGACTAGCGCATTACAATGAGCAGTTCTTC. Protein sequence: CSVVGLAHYNEQFF.

V gene TRBV6-2 or TRBV6-3 combines with J gene TRBJ2-2; D perhaps matches TRBD1 (5 bases). V was shortened by 6 bases and J by 5 bases, with 19 bases between the two germline ends. Germline CDR1 is MNHEY and CDR2 is SVGEGT. The CDR3 has 16 residues. For the CDR3, the DNA is TGTGCCAGCAGACAACCTCAACAGGAATTTACCGGGGAGCTGTTTTTT. The encoded protein is CASRQPQQEFTGELFF.

This clonotype appeared many times. The chain is built from TRBV21-1 and TRBJ2-2; the listed D gene, TRBD1, was not tested against the DNA. TRBV21-1 is termed a pseudogene. The length of the CDR3 is 16 residues. CDR3 DNA: TGTGCCAGCAGCAAAGTTAGGACAGAGAACACCGGGGAGCTGTTTTTT. This translates into CASSKVRTENTGELFF.

Of note for this clonotype: No conserved phenylalanine or tryptophan is present at the end of the CDR3, so a read error is the likely explanation. Because the CDR3's place on the DNA is in doubt, the DNA is left out and the CDR3 is given as listed by TCRdb. The chain carries TRBV20-1 and TRBJ2-1; the DNA was not compared with TRBD2, the D call given in the table. The CDR3 numbers 12 amino acids, ends counted. Germline CDR1 DFQATT, CDR2 SNEGSKA (reference sequence). The CDR3: CSPLTPWGLDGI.

As to this clonotype: At one end the junction does not follow the germline gene, possibly because of a read error. CDR3 region: CASSFDRGTPGGLFF. The CDR3 DNA sequence: TGTGCCAGCAGCTTCGACAGGGGGACCCCCGGGGGGCTGTTTTTT. The chain has TRBV6-1 and TRBJ2-2, with 9 bases matching TRBD1. CDR3 length: 15 amino acids. In germline, CDR1 is MNHNS, CDR2 SASEGT.

This clonotype was detected ten times or more. The chain uses TRBV11-2 and TRBJ1-1; maybe TRBD1 (5 bases). The CDR3 extends over 15 amino acids. Germline CDR1 and CDR2: SGHAT and FQNNGV. The germline V and J ends were trimmed by 2 bases and 0 bases, with 10 bases remaining between them. The CDR3 region has the DNA TGTGCCAGCAGCTTAAGGGTACAGGTGAACACTGAAGCTTTCTTT. It encodes CASSLRVQVNTEAFF.

This clonotype has ten or more counts. The CDR3 loop is CASSATPGGMNTEAFF. The CDR3 DNA is TGTGCCAGCAGCGCAACCCCCGGGGGAATGAACACTGAAGCTTTCTTT. V usage is TRBV2 and J usage is TRBJ1-1; D possibly corresponds to TRBD1 (5 bases). V lost 6 bases and J 0 bases, leaving 17 bases between the germline ends. Germline lookup yields CDR1 SNHLY and CDR2 FYNNEI. This CDR3 is 16 amino acids long.

This clonotype was recorded at least ten times. The V gene is TRBV28, the J gene TRBJ1-1; tentative D call: TRBD1 (5 bases). CDR1 and CDR2 (germline): MDHEN, SYDVKM. Trimming took 9 bases from V and 1 from J, leaving 15 bases between them. The CDR3 covers 14 residues. As DNA, the CDR3 is TGTGCCAGTCGCACGGGGGGAAAGAACACTGAAGCTTTCTTT. Translated, it gives CASRTGGKNTEAFF.

CDR3 bases: TGTGCCAGTACCCTCGGAGGACAGCTAAATGAAAAACTGTTTTTT. Translated, it gives CASTLGGQLNEKLFF. The chain has TRBV7-9 and TRBJ1-4, with a tentative D call TRBD1 (6 bases). The germline V gene has CDR1 SEHNR and CDR2 FQNEAQ (reference sequence). With 9 bases removed from V and 5 bases from J, the gap between germline ends came to 19 bases. This CDR3 region has 15 residues.

This clonotype has at least ten counts. This chain uses TRBV20-1 with TRBJ1-1; 7 bases align to TRBD1. The CDR3 runs to 14 residues. Per the germline V gene, CDR1 is DFQATT and CDR2 is SNEGSKA (reference sequence). Unmatched junction bases numbered 3, after V lost 0 bases and J lost 2 bases. The CDR3 loop reads CSAREGQRNTEAFF. Here the CDR3 DNA reads TGCAGTGCTAGAGAGGGACAGCGAAACACTGAAGCTTTCTTT.

The sample holds a few counts of this clonotype. The CDR3 spells CASSQEISGRAEPDTQYF. The CDR3 region has the DNA TGCGCCAGCAGCCAAGAGATAAGCGGGAGGGCCGAGCCAGATACGCAGTATTTT. This chain links TRBV4-1 with TRBJ2-3; 10 nucleotides line up with TRBD2. The J segment lost 4 bases and the V segment lost 0 bases, leaving 10 bases of the junction unmatched. CDR1 and CDR2 from the germline V gene are MGHRA and YSYEKL. The CDR3 consists of 18 residues.

This clonotype was detected only a few times. This could be a read error, since a much larger clone is one nucleotide away. The V gene is TRBV5-5, the J gene TRBJ2-7, with a possible D match to TRBD1 (5 bases). Germline V gene sequence: CDR1 SGHKS, CDR2 YYEKEE (reference sequence). This CDR3 is 12 amino acids long. CDR3 protein: CASSLYRYGQYF. The CDR3 coding sequence is TGTGCCAGCAGCTTGTACAGGTACGGGCAGTACTTC.

The CDR3 DNA is TGTGCCAGCACCGGGACAGGGCCCAATCAGCCCCAGCATTTT. Its translation is CASTGTGPNQPQHF. The rearrangement joins TRBV28 to TRBJ1-5; 9 bases are shared with TRBD1. The V gene's germline CDR1 is MDHEN and CDR2 SYDVKM. This CDR3 has 14 residues. The J segment lost 3 bases and the V segment lost 7 bases, leaving 4 bases of the junction unmatched.

By sample fraction, this clonotype is medium-sized. The chain links TRBV20-1 to TRBJ2-7; D is uncertain. The CDR3 has 11 amino acids. Per the germline V gene, CDR1 is DFQATT and CDR2 is SNEGSKA (reference sequence). V was shortened by 3 bases and J by 6 bases, with 9 bases between the two germline ends. The CDR3 DNA reads TGCAGTGCTAGTTGGACGTTCGAGCAGTACTTC. It specifies CSASWTFEQYF.

This clonotype came up many times. The chain uses TRBV30 and TRBJ1-1, with TRBD1 identical over 7 bases. Trimming at V came to 0 bases and at J to 5 bases, leaving 15 bases not matched to a gene. The CDR3 covers 17 residues. CDR1 is GTSNPN, CDR2 SVGIG, per germline (reference sequence). CDR3 sequence: CAWSVGHGSTGMTEAFF. DNA of the CDR3: TGTGCCTGGAGTGTCGGTCACGGTTCGACAGGGATGACTGAAGCTTTCTTT.

This clonotype was seen many times. This rearrangement joins TRBV5-6 to TRBJ2-7; D remains ambiguous. CDR1 and CDR2 from the germline V gene are SGHDT and YYEEEE. This CDR3 has 12 residues. V was cut by 1 base and J by 6 bases, with 8 bases left in between. The CDR3 loop reads CASSLTPTEQYF. The CDR3 DNA reads TGTGCCAGCAGCTTGACCCCCACCGAGCAGTACTTC.

The table lists this clonotype with many counts. The chain combines TRBV20-1 with TRBJ2-6, with D perhaps assigned TRBD1 or TRBD2 (5 bases each). V was trimmed by 6 bases and J by 1 base, leaving 19 bases between them. The CDR3 length is 17 residues. Germline V gene lookup returns CDR1 DFQATT and CDR2 SNEGSKA (reference sequence). The CDR3 coding sequence is TGCAGTGCCCCCCCCTGGGGGTTTAGGTCTGGGGCCAACGTCCTGACTTTC. This sequence encodes CSAPPWGFRSGANVLTF.

As concerns this clonotype: This may arise from a read error, as a much more abundant clone is one base away. The gene calls are TRBV7-3 and TRBJ2-1; D remains ambiguous. This CDR3 has 13 residues. Trimming took 7 bases from V and 10 from J, leaving 17 bases between them. Germline-derived CDR1 and CDR2 are SGHTA and FQGTGA. CDR3 bases: TGTGCCAGCAACCCAGACGGGTTCGGAGAGCAGTTCTTC. Translated: CASNPDGFGEQFF. Filled out from reference TRBV7-3 and TRBJ2-1, the complete variable domain reads GAGVSQTPSNKVTEKGKYVELRCDPISGHTALYWYRQSLGQGPEFLIYFQGTGAADDSGLPNDRFFAVRPEGSVSTLKIQRTERGDSAVYLCASNPDGFGEQFFGPGTRLTVL.

The chain joins TRBV12-3 or TRBV12-4 to TRBJ2-1; D gene uncertain. The CDR3 consists of 13 residues. V gave up 6 bases and J gave up 4 bases, with 10 bases separating them. CDR3 amino acids: CASSPLEYNEQFF. CDR3 sequence (DNA): TGTGCCAGCAGCCCTCTCGAATACAATGAGCAGTTCTTC.

This clonotype was found a few times. This may be a read error, as it is one base from a much larger clone. The chain carries TRBV7-9 and TRBJ1-4, with D maybe TRBD1 (5 bases). This CDR3 spans 13 amino acids. CDR1 is SEHNR, CDR2 FQNEAQ, per germline (reference sequence). Here the CDR3 DNA reads TGTGCCGGCAGCTTAGGACATAATGAAAAACTGTTTTTT. Translated: CAGSLGHNEKLFF.

This clonotype was seen once. This may arise from a read error, as a much more abundant clone is one base away. V gene TRBV6-5 combines with J gene TRBJ2-1, with D possibly TRBD2 on 5 matching bases. The CDR3 totals 13 residues. Per the germline V gene, CDR1 is MNHEY and CDR2 is SVGAGI. The DNA for the CDR3 is TGTGCCAGCAGTTACCCGGGATACAATGAGCAGCTCTTC. Its translation is CASSYPGYNEQLF.

In its sample, this clonotype was seen once. This chain links TRBV24-1 with TRBJ2-7, with a tentative D call TRBD1 (6 bases). CDR3 size: 15 residues. Trimming removed 5 bases at V and 7 bases at J, with 20 bases between. Per the germline V gene, CDR1 is KGHDR and CDR2 is SFDVKD. The CDR3: CATSALTQGFGEQYF. CDR3 nucleotide sequence: TGTGCCACCAGTGCCCTTACACAGGGTTTTGGAGAGCAGTACTTC.

At least ten counts were recorded for this clonotype. The chain uses TRBV14 and TRBJ2-1, with D uncertain. V was pared by 4 bases and J by 7 bases, with 14 bases between. Per the germline V gene, CDR1 is SGHDN and CDR2 is FVKESK. The CDR3 spans 14 residues. CDR3 DNA: TGTGCCAGCAGCCGGATCTCACTGGTGAATGAGCAGTTCTTC. The encoded protein is CASSRISLVNEQFF.

This clonotype came up many times. The rearrangement joins TRBV20-1 to TRBJ1-1; no reliable D call. V was cut by 4 bases and J by 0 bases, with 9 bases left in between. CDR1 and CDR2 (germline): DFQATT, SNEGSKA (reference sequence). The CDR3 runs 13 residues. This CDR3 is CSAKELMNTEAFF. CDR3 coding DNA: TGCAGTGCTAAAGAGTTGATGAACACTGAAGCTTTCTTT.

The chain links TRBV7-2 to TRBJ2-1, with no clear D. Trimming cost V 0 bases and J 0 bases, with 6 bases left between them. The germline V gene encodes CDR1 SGHTA and CDR2 FQGNSA. CDR3 length equals 15 residues. The CDR3 sequence is CASSLAVSSYNEQFF. CDR3 sequence (DNA): TGTGCCAGCAGCTTAGCGGTGAGCTCCTACAATGAGCAGTTCTTC.

Remarks on this clonotype: A read error is likely, as this CDR3 ends without the conserved phenylalanine or tryptophan. CDR3 sequence: CATSALTQSFGGQFL. The DNA for the CDR3 is TGTGCCACCAGTGCCCTTACACAGAGTTTTGGTGGGCAGTTCCTC. V gene TRBV24-1 combines with J gene TRBJ2-1; D gene ambiguous. The CDR3 consists of 15 residues. Per germline, CDR1 KGHDR and CDR2 SFDVKD. V lost 5 bases to trimming and J lost 12 bases, with 22 bases between them.

This clonotype was picked up many times. Sequence at one end of the junction differs from germline and may be a read error. This sequence joins TRBV19 and TRBJ2-2; tentative D call: TRBD2 (5 bases). The germline V gene encodes CDR1 LNHDA and CDR2 SQIVND (reference sequence). This CDR3 spans 13 amino acids. In DNA form, the CDR3 reads TGTGCCAGTACTATAAGCGGAACCGGGGAGCTGTTTTTT. As protein: CASTISGTGELFF.

Concerning this clonotype: A much larger clone differs by one base, so this may be a read error. The chain employs TRBV28 and TRBJ2-7; D is unclear. The last part of the DNA fits TRBJ2-1 better; the J call may be wrong. The CDR3 extends over 11 amino acids. The germline V gene has CDR1 MDHEN and CDR2 SYDVKM. This CDR3 is CASSYRNEQFF. The CDR3 nucleotides read TGTGCCAGCAGTTACCGGAACGAGCAGTTCTTC.

This clonotype was seen only once. A far larger clone lies a single base away; this is likely a read error. The rearrangement joins TRBV28 to TRBJ2-2, with D uncertain. The CDR3 has 12 residues. Trimming removed 7 bases at V and 2 bases at J, with 5 bases between. Germline CDR1 and CDR2: MDHEN and SYDVKM. The CDR3 sequence is CASTSNTGELFF. CDR3 DNA: TGTGCCAGCACCTCCAACACCGGGGAGCTGTTTTTT.

This clonotype was found many times. The chain uses TRBV7-9 and TRBJ2-7, with D possibly TRBD1 on 5 matching bases. This CDR3 contains 15 residues. Trimming removed 5 bases at V and 1 base at J, with 15 bases between. CDR1 and CDR2 (germline): SEHNR, FQNEAQ (reference sequence). CDR3 amino acids: CASSRGNTGSYEQYF. The CDR3 DNA follows: TGTGCCAGCAGCCGAGGTAACACAGGATCCTACGAGCAGTACTTC.

In the case of this clonotype: A read error is likely, as this CDR3 ends without the conserved phenylalanine or tryptophan. The V gene is TRBV30, the J gene TRBJ2-5; possible D gene TRBD2, 6 bases. The CDR3 is 16 residues long. The V end was cut by 0 bases, the J end by 2 bases, with 16 bases between. Germline loops: CDR1 GTSNPN, CDR2 SVGIG (reference sequence). The CDR3 is CAWSVQPRLVQETQYS. CDR3 sequence (DNA): TGTGCCTGGAGTGTACAACCGAGACTAGTGCAAGAGACCCAGTACTCT.